The clone carrying this T cell receptor beta chain was detected only once. Antigen unknown. Cells sorted by CD45RO/CCR7/CD25/CD127/CD95/CD27 comprised CD4+ naive, central memory, regulatory and stem cell-like memory cells. This entry is derived from a study of beta chain features in type 1 diabetes. Germline trimming cut 3 bases from V and 0 bases from J; bases unmatched to any gene: 7. Germline loops: CDR1 SGHRS, CDR2 YFSETQ. The CDR3 totals 17 residues. Points from the study as a whole: Naive, central memory and Treg TCRB repertoires appeared more alike in patients than in healthy donors. All four CD4+ subsets of Type 1 diabetes patients contained TCRB CDR3s that were moderately but significantly shorter.

The sequenced template was cDNA made from the entire isolated RNA. Sequenced by immunoSEQ multiplex PCR; TCRdb stores in-frame clones only, minus some. The repertoire has tens of thousands of clones, about 66% of them found once; the top ten carry 1.5% to 2%. Input material: Tregs from blood. The rearrangement uses TRBV5-1 and TRBJ2-7, with 12 bases lining up with TRBD2. The clonotype originates from a man aged 25 to 45 with type 1 diabetes. Some clones in this sample may be carry-over from other donors' samples. DNA of the CDR3: TGCGCCAGCAGCTGGACTAGCGGGGATTTCCGCTCCTACGAGCAGTACTTC. The encoded protein is CASSWTSGDFRSYEQYF. Based on the CDR3 plus reference TRBV5-1 and TRBJ2-7, the full variable domain is KAGVTQTPRYLIKTRGQQVTLSCSPISGHRSVSWYQQTPGQGLQFLFEYFSETQRNKGNFPGRFSGRQFSNSRSEMNVSTLELGDSALYLCASSWTSGDFRSYEQYFGPGTRLTVT.